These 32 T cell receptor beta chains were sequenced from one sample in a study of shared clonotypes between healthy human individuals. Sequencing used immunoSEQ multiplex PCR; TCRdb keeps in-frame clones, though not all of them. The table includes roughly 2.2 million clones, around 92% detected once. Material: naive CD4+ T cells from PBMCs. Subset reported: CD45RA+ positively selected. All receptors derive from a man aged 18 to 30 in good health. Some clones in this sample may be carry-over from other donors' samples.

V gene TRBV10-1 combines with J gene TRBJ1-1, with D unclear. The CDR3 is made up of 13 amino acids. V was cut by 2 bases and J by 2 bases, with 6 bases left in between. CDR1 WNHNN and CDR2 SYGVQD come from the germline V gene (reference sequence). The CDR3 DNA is TGCGCCAGCAGTGAGGACGTTAACACTGAAGCTTTCTTT. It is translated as CASSEDVNTEAFF.

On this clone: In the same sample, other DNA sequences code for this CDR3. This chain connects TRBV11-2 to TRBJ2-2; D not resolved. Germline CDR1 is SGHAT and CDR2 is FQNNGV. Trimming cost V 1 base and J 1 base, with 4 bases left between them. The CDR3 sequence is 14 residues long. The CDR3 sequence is CASSLVVNTGELFF. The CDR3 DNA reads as TGTGCCAGCAGCTTAGTTGTGAACACCGGGGAGCTGTTTTTT.

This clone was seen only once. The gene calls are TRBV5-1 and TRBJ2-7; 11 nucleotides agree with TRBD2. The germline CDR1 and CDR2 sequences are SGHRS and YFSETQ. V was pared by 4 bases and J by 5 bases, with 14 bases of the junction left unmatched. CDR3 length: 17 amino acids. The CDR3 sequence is CASSVGTSGGLVDEQYF. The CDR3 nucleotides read TGCGCCAGCAGCGTGGGGACTAGCGGTGGATTAGTCGACGAGCAGTACTTC.

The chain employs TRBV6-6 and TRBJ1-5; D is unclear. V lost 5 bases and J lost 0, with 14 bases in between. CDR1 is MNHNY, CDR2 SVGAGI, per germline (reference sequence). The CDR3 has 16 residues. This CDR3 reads CASSRTDGYSNQPQHF. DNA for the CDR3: TGTGCCAGCAGTCGGACGGACGGGTATAGCAATCAGCCCCAGCATTTT.

The CDR3 here is CASSLFSYDFQGRAFF. In nucleotides, the CDR3 is TGTGCCAGCAGTTTATTTTCATATGATTTTCAGGGAAGAGCTTTCTTT. The gene calls are TRBV28 and TRBJ1-1; perhaps TRBD1 as D (5 bases). V shed 1 base and J shed 10 bases, with 22 bases lying between them. This CDR3 is 16 amino acids long. The germline V gene has CDR1 MDHEN and CDR2 SYDVKM.

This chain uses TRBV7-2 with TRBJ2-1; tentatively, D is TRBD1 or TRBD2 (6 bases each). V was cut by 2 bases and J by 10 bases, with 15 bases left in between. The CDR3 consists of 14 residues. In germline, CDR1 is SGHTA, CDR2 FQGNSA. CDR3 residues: CASSLINGGREQFF. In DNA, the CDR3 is TGTGCCAGCAGCTTAATTAATGGGGGGCGGGAGCAGTTCTTC.

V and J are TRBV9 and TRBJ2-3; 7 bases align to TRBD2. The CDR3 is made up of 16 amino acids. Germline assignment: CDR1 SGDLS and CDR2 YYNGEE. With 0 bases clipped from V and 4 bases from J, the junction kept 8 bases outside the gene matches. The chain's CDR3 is CASSVDGGSISDTQYF. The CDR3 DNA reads TGTGCCAGCAGCGTAGACGGCGGGAGTATCTCAGATACGCAGTATTTT.

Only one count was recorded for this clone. CDR3 loop: CSAYGTTRGYTF. In DNA form, the CDR3 reads TGCAGCGCCTACGGGACAACGCGGGGCTACACCTTC. The chain is built from TRBV29-1 and TRBJ1-2; D perhaps matches TRBD1 (6 bases). The germline V and J ends were trimmed by 7 bases and 8 bases, with 17 bases remaining between them. CDR1 and CDR2 from the germline V gene are SQVTM and ANQGSEA. This CDR3 has 12 amino acids.

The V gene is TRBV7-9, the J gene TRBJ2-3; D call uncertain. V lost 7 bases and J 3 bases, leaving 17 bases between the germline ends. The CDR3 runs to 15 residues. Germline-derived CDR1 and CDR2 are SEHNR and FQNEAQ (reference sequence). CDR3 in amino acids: CASTLLVPPTDTQYF. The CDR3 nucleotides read TGTGCCAGCACCCTCCTAGTACCCCCTACAGATACGCAGTATTTT.

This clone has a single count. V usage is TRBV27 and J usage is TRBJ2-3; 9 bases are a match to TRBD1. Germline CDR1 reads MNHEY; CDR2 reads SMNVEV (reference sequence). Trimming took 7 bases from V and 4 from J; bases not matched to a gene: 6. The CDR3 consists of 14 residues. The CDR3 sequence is CASTYDRGSDTQYF. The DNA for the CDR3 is TGTGCCAGCACCTACGACAGGGGGTCAGATACGCAGTATTTT.

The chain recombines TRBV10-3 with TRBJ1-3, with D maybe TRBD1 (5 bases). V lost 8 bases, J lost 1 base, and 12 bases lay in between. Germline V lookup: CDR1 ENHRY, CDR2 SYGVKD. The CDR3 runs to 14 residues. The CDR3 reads CAIHSGASGNTIYF. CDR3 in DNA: TGTGCCATCCACTCCGGGGCTTCTGGAAACACCATATATTTT.

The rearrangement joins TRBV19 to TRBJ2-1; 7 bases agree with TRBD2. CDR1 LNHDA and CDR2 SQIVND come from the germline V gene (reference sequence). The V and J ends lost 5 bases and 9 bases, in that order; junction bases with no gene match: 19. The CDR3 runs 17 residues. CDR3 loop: CASSALLAHPPRGEQFF. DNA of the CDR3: TGTGCCAGTAGTGCCCTACTAGCGCACCCCCCTCGTGGTGAGCAGTTCTTC.

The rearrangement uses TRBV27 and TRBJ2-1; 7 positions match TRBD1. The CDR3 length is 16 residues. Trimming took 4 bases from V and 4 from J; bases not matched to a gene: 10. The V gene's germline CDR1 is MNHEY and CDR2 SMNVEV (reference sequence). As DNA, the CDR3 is TGTGCCAGCAGTTCCATACGGACAGGCGATTACAATGAGCAGTTCTTC. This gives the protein CASSSIRTGDYNEQFF.

CDR3 DNA: TGTGCCAGCAGGCAGACAGGGGGTTCCTACAATGAGCAGTTCTTC. Amino acids: CASRQTGGSYNEQFF. The chain couples TRBV6-1 to TRBJ2-1, with 9 nucleotides matching TRBD1. This CDR3 contains 15 residues. With 6 bases clipped from V and 1 base from J, the junction kept 4 bases outside the gene matches. CDR1 and CDR2 (germline): MNHNS, SASEGT.

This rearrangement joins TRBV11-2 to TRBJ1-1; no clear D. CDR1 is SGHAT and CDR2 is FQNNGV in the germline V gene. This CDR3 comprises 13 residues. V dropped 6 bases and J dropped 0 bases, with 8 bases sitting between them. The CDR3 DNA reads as TGTGCCAGCAGGTATACAGTGAACACTGAAGCTTTCTTT. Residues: CASRYTVNTEAFF.

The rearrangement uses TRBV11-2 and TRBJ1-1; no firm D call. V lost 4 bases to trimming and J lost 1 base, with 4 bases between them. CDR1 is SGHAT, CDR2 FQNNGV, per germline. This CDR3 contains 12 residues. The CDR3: CASSYPNTEAFF. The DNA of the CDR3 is TGTGCCAGCAGCTACCCGAACACTGAAGCTTTCTTT.

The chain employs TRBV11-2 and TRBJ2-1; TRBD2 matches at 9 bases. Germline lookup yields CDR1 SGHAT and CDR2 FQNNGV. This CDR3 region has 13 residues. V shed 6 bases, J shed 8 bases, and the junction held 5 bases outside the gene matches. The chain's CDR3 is CASRTGLADEQFF. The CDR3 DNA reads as TGTGCCAGCAGGACGGGACTAGCCGATGAGCAGTTCTTC.

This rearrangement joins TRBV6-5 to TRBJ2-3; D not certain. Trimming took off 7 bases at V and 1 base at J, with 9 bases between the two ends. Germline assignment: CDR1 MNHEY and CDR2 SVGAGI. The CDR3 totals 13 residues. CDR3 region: CASTLSGTDTQYF. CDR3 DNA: TGTGCCAGCACCCTCTCAGGCACAGATACGCAGTATTTT.

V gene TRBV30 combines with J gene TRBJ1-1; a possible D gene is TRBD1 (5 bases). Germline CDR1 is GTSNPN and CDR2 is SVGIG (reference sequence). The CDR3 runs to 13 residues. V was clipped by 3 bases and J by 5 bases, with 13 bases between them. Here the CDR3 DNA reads TGTGCCTGGAGAGCAGGGATGGGAACTGAAGCTTTCTTT. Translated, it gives CAWRAGMGTEAFF.

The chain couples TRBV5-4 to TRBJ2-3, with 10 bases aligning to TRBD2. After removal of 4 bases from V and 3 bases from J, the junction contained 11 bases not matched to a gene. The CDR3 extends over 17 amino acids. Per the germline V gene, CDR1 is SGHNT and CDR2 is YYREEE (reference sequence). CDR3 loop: CASSRSSWTSGTDTQYF. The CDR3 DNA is TGTGCCAGCAGCCGGAGTTCGTGGACTAGCGGAACAGATACGCAGTATTTT. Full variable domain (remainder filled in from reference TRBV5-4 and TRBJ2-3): ETGVTQSPTHLIKTRGQQVTLRCSSQSGHNTVSWYQQALGQGPQFIFQYYREEENGRGNFPPRFSGLQFPNYSSELNVNALELDDSALYLCASSRSSWTSGTDTQYFGPGTRLTVL.

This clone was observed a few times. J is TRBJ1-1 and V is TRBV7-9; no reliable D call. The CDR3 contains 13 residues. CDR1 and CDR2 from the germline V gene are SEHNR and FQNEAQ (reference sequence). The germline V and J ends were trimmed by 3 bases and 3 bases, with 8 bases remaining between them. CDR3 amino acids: CASSFKRDTEAFF. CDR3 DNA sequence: TGTGCCAGCAGCTTTAAACGGGACACTGAAGCTTTCTTT.

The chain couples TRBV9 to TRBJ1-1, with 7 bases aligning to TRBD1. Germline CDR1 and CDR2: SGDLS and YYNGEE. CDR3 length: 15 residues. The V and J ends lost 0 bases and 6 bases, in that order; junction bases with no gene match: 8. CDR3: CASSVVGGGIAEAFF. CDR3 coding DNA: TGTGCCAGCAGCGTAGTGGGAGGGGGCATAGCTGAAGCTTTCTTT.

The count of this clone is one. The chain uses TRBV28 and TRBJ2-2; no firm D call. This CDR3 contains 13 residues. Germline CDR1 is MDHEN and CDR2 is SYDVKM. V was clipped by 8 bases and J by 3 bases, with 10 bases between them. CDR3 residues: CASGLIDTGELFF. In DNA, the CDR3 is TGTGCCAGCGGCCTCATAGACACCGGGGAGCTGTTTTTT.

As DNA, the CDR3 is TGTGCCAGCAGCGTAGGTCCCGCTCGCTCCTATAATTCACCCCTCCACTTT. It encodes CASSVGPARSYNSPLHF. The rearrangement links TRBV9 to TRBJ1-6, with D hard to call. CDR1 is SGDLS and CDR2 is YYNGEE in the germline V gene. Deletions cut 0 bases from V and 0 bases from J, with 10 bases between. This CDR3 is built from 17 residues.

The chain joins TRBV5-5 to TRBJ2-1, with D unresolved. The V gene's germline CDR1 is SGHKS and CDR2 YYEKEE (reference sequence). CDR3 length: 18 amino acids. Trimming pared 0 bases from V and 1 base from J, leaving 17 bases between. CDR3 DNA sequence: TGTGCCAGCAGCTTGGAAGGAGTGCTCGGTGGGTCCTACAATGAGCAGTTCTTC. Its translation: CASSLEGVLGGSYNEQFF.

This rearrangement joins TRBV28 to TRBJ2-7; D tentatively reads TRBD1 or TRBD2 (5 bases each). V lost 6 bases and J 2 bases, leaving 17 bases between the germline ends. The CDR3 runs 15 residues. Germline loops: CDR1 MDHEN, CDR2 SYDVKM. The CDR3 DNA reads TGTGCCAGCAGAACGGGTGGGACGGTTGCCTACGAGCAGTACTTC. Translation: CASRTGGTVAYEQYF.

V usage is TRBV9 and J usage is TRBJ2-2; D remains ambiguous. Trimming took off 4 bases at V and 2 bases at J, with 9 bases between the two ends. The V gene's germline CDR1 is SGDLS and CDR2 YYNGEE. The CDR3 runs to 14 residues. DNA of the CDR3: TGTGCCAGCAGCCTCTTCGACAACACCGGGGAGCTGTTTTTT. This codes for CASSLFDNTGELFF.

The CDR3 nucleotides are TGTGCCAGCCGCCCGACAGGGTCTGATGAAAAACTGTTTTTT. It yields the protein CASRPTGSDEKLFF. The genes are TRBV7-9 and TRBJ1-4; 7 bases agree with TRBD1. The CDR3 is made up of 14 amino acids. CDR1 is SEHNR and CDR2 is FQNEAQ in the germline V gene (reference sequence). V dropped 8 bases and J dropped 6; count of bases not matched to a gene: 9.

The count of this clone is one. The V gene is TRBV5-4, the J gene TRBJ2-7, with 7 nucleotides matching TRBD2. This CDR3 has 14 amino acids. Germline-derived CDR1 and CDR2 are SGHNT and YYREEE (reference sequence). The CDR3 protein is CAIGAAGVFHEQYF. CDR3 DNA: TGTGCGATTGGGGCGGCGGGAGTCTTCCACGAGCAGTACTTC.

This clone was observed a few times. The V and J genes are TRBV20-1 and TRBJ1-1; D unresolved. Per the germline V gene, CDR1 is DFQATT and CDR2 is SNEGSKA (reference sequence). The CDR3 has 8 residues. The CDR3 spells CRILEAFF. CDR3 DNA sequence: TGCAGAATACTTGAAGCTTTCTTT.

This chain's CDR3 is CASSDSPTQDGEKLFF. CDR3 nucleotides: TGTGCCAGCAGTGATTCCCCGACGCAAGACGGTGAAAAACTGTTTTTT. The chain employs TRBV2 and TRBJ1-4; D gene ambiguous. The CDR3 is 16 amino acids. V gave up 3 bases and J gave up 7 bases, with 18 bases separating them. Germline CDR1 is SNHLY and CDR2 is FYNNEI.

CDR3 nucleotides: TGTGCCATCACAACCTGGGCCAATCAGCCCCAGCATTTT. It codes for CAITTWANQPQHF. The chain uses TRBV6-1 and TRBJ1-5; D uncertain. The V end lost 10 bases, the J end lost 3 bases, and 13 bases lay between the germline ends. The germline gives CDR1 MNHNS, CDR2 SASEGT. The CDR3 length is 13 residues.